The 3 T cell receptor beta chains listed next were all sequenced from one sample in a study of T cell repertoires in cytomegalovirus infection. No antigen has been assigned to these receptors. TCRdb analysed the reads with MiXCR anew, one entry per CDR3 protein. The table lists some 900,000 distinct CDR3 sequences, 32% of them singletons. Material: cultured CD8+ T cells from PBMCs, obtained from culture after CMV antigen stimulation. The receptors were gathered from a human donor in good health (CMV status not recorded). Some clones in this sample may be carry-over from other donors' samples.

V is TRBV7-9 and J is TRBJ2-7; D assignment may be TRBD1 or TRBD2 (5 bases each). Germline CDR1 reads SEHNR; CDR2 reads FQNEAQ (reference sequence). Trimming took off 4 bases at V and 7 bases at J, with 23 bases between the two ends. This CDR3 is 16 amino acids long. The CDR3 loop is CASSSPVGTDPWEQYF. DNA of the CDR3: TGTGCCAGCAGCTCCCCGGTCGGGACGGACCCTTGGGAGCAGTACTTC.

J is TRBJ2-3 and V is TRBV29-1; 11 nucleotides agree with TRBD2. Germline V lookup: CDR1 SQVTM, CDR2 ANQGSEA. J was trimmed by 1 base and V by 5 bases; bases with no gene match: 11. The CDR3 has 17 residues. CDR3 loop: CSVFSLAGGWGTDTQYF. CDR3 DNA: TGCAGCGTTTTTTCGCTAGCGGGGGGTTGGGGCACAGATACGCAGTATTTT.

CDR3 loop: CSAREDNQPQHF. In DNA form, the CDR3 reads TGCAGTGCTAGAGAGGATAATCAGCCCCAGCATTTT. The chain couples TRBV20-1 to TRBJ1-5; unclear D gene. The germline V gene has CDR1 DFQATT and CDR2 SNEGSKA (reference sequence). The CDR3 is made up of 12 amino acids. V gave up 0 bases and J gave up 4 bases, with 4 bases separating them.